This TCR beta chain was documented in a study of blood T cell repertoires in COVID-19. Study information: Researchers got acute and convalescent COVID-19 samples from the United States, Italy and Spain.

The CDR3 is made up of 11 amino acids. Germline lookup yields CDR1 SGHRS and CDR2 YFSETQ. Trimming took off 5 bases at V and 7 bases at J, with 9 bases between the two ends. TCRdb keeps only in-frame clones here, not all; method: immunoSEQ multiplex PCR. The table records more than 250,000 clones, about 82% of them present only once. This sequence was found in a woman aged 45-59 years with acute or convalescent COVID-19. The sequencing input was peripheral blood. The rearrangement links TRBV5-1 to TRBJ1-2; D not certain. CDR3 in DNA: TGCGCCAGCAGTGGAGAGGGTGGCTACACCTTC. Protein: CASSGEGGYTF.